The rows below give T cell receptor beta chains drawn from one sample of a study of graft-versus-host responses after intestinal transplantation. Antigens for these TCRs are unknown. The protocol was immunoSEQ multiplex PCR, while the TCRdb copy is restricted to in-frame clones and leaves out a portion. This table has almost 40,000 clones, 90% to 95% appearing once. The sequencing here drew on unstimulated CD8+ T cells sorted from spleen or lymph node cells, taken before transplant. The source of these receptors is a human donor who was the organ donor for an intestinal transplant. CDR3s include the opening cysteine and the closing phenylalanine or tryptophan. Fields, in order: V gene, D gene, J gene, CDR3 protein. D genes are given only for firm matches.

>TRBV4-2|.|TRBJ1-1
CASSQDRYGEVLEAFF
>TRBV5-4|TRBD1|TRBJ1-2
CASRGQPNYGYTF
>TRBV6-1|.|TRBJ1-6
CASSESPTNSPLHF
>TRBV4-2|TRBD2|TRBJ2-1
CASSLERGDQGEQFF
>TRBV4-2|.|TRBJ1-5
CASSLGLNQPQHF
>TRBV27|TRBD1|TRBJ1-1
CASSLSGQGGGTEAFF
>TRBV7-7|TRBD1|TRBJ2-5
CASSQGTEQETQYF
>TRBV9|.|TRBJ2-1
CASSPRGSGSPYNEQFF
>TRBV5-1|TRBD2|TRBJ2-7
CASSWTSGSYEQYF
>TRBV4-3|.|TRBJ2-5
CASSQERQGGTETQYF
>TRBV4-3|TRBD1|TRBJ2-4
CASSRRTGGPKNIQYF
>TRBV7-3|TRBD2|TRBJ2-7
CASSPLAGEAYEQYF
>TRBV9|.|TRBJ1-1
CASSVGGPEAFF
>TRBV6-5|.|TRBJ2-2
CASSYVRTGELFF
>TRBV4-1|.|TRBJ1-2
CASSQELGTVNNYGYTF
>TRBV5-3|.|TRBJ2-5
CARSRDGPTRGPETQYF
>TRBV19|.|TRBJ1-1
CASSIDDSRPNTEAFF
>TRBV30|.|TRBJ2-7
CAWSASVTDEQYF
>TRBV7-8|.|TRBJ2-1
CASSLFLVNEQFF
>TRBV5-1|.|TRBJ1-1
CASSLGGQNTEAFF
>TRBV5-1|.|TRBJ2-2
CASSLDVVGAGELFF
>TRBV27|TRBD1|TRBJ2-7
CASGQGVRYEQYF
>TRBV7-2|TRBD1|TRBJ1-1
CASSFITGAGTEAFF
>TRBV7-9|TRBD1|TRBJ1-2
CASSLEQGAYGYTF
>TRBV5-1|.|TRBJ1-2
CASSLAGYANGYTF
>TRBV6-6|TRBD1|TRBJ2-7
CASGDRVEEQYF
>TRBV29-1|.|TRBJ1-2
CSVDQTTEISYGYTF
>TRBV4-2|TRBD1|TRBJ2-7
CASSPAGQGLESYEQYF
>TRBV19|.|TRBJ1-3
CASTEGSSGNTIYF
>TRBV4-3|.|TRBJ2-5
CASSQSLLGAGEETQYF
>TRBV4-1|.|TRBJ2-7
CASSQDEVTYEQYF
>TRBV19|.|TRBJ1-5
CASTPETGQNQPQHF
>TRBV11-1|TRBD1|TRBJ2-7
CASSLGQGYYEQYF
>TRBV5-4|.|TRBJ1-1
CASSPGVNTEAFF
>TRBV15|TRBD1|TRBJ1-5
CATSPSRGGQPQHF
>TRBV5-6|.|TRBJ2-7
CASSFRSSYEQYF
>TRBV5-1|.|TRBJ2-4
CASSLAGELAKNIQYF
>TRBV28|.|TRBJ1-6
CASSQSAPLHF
>TRBV5-1|.|TRBJ1-5
CASSPEGREPNQPQHF
>TRBV7-2|.|TRBJ2-5
CASRPEVLTTQYF
>TRBV7-3|TRBD1|TRBJ1-1
CASSPGHRTGMNTEAFF
>TRBV10-1|.|TRBJ1-2
CASSSVGSRKTYGYTF
>TRBV4-3|.|TRBJ2-7
CASSLGLINYEQYF
>TRBV4-3|.|TRBJ1-3
CASSQDHQVSGNTIYF
>TRBV27|.|TRBJ2-2
CASTEGGGLPGELFF
>TRBV10-1|.|TRBJ2-1
CASSGGNNEQFF
>TRBV9|.|TRBJ1-2
CASSDPFYGYTF
>TRBV4-1|.|TRBJ2-7
CASSQPLGEQYF
>TRBV27|.|TRBJ2-7
CASSSTGRGSYEQYF
>TRBV4-2|.|TRBJ1-3
CASSQDMAGPPPGNTIYF
>TRBV19|.|TRBJ2-1
CASRAWGENNEQFF
>TRBV27|TRBD2|TRBJ2-2
CASRSPGLAGGYGELFF
>TRBV4-3|.|TRBJ1-1
CASSQDLVSGGTEAFF
>TRBV12-2|.|TRBJ2-7
CASRSNPGTKSYEQYF
>TRBV4-3|TRBD2|TRBJ2-1
CASSQTSGGSYNEQFF